These 2 T cell receptor beta chains share one sample of origin, sequenced in a study of blood T cell repertoires in COVID-19. Assay used: immunoSEQ multiplex PCR; TCRdb lists only in-frame clones, some missing. Of about 140,000 clones in the sample, about 80% were seen once. Sequences were obtained from peripheral blood. The receptors shown here come from a human donor in a cohort sampled during active COVID-19.

In this sample, this clone turned up once. Written as DNA, the CDR3 is TGTGCCAGCAGCCATAGGACAGCAACTAATGAAAAACTGTTTTTT. As protein: CASSHRTATNEKLFF. This chain connects TRBV3-1 (or the pseudogene TRBV3-2) to TRBJ1-4, with TRBD1 as a possible D gene (6 bases). The CDR3 spans 15 residues. The V gene lost 3 bases and the J gene lost 0 bases, with 8 bases spanning the gap. Germline lookup yields CDR1 LGHDT and CDR2 YNNKEL (reference sequence).

V gene TRBV27 combines with J gene TRBJ1-3, with D maybe TRBD1 (6 bases). This CDR3 has 14 residues. CDR1 is MNHEY, CDR2 SMNVEV, per germline (reference sequence). With 4 bases removed from V and 4 bases from J, the gap between germline ends came to 11 bases. The CDR3 bases are TGTGCCAGCAGTTCTCGGACAGCCGGAAACACCATATATTTT. The encoded protein is CASSSRTAGNTIYF.